This T cell receptor (beta chain) was documented in a study of CD4 T cells in relation to SARS-CoV-2 and coronaviruses. Study outcomes and limitations: Pre-pandemic and post-infection samples never came from the same donor.

The CDR3 totals 14 residues. Germline-derived CDR1 and CDR2 are SQVTM and ANQGSEA. The ends lost 5 bases at V and 3 bases at J; junction bases unmatched: 5. Uncultured naive and memory CD4+ T cells supplied DNA for deep TCR-beta sequencing. Here immunoSEQ multiplex PCR was the method, and the copy in TCRdb shows in-frame clones only, minus some. Of some 68,000 clones in the sample, more than 80% were seen once. Before the COVID-19 pandemic, during about 2011-2019, CD4+ T cells were taken from unexposed donors. Naive and memory CD4+ T cells were separated from cryopreserved PBMCs. Worth noting for this clone: The antigen is not known.

V is TRBV29-1 and J is TRBJ2-2; 8 bases agree with TRBD1. Sequenced material: naive CD4+ T cells from PBMCs. Indicated subset: naive CD4+ T cells isolated by negative enrichment. The receptor comes from a human donor in good health. The CDR3 loop is CSVRQGSHTGELFF. The CDR3 DNA sequence: TGCAGCGTTCGACAGGGGTCGCACACCGGGGAGCTGTTTTTT.